This T cell receptor (beta chain) was sequenced for a study of shared clonotypes between healthy human individuals. Germline CDR1 reads SGDLS; CDR2 reads YYNGEE. The V segment lost 0 bases and the J segment 5 bases; nucleotides outside the gene matches: 3. This CDR3 is built from 14 residues. Libraries were prepared by immunoSEQ multiplex PCR; TCRdb keeps only in-frame clonotypes and omits some of them. This sample has roughly 2,500,000 clones, with roughly 93% found just once. This receptor was taken from a man aged 18 to 29 in good health. Some clones in this sample may be carry-over from other donors' samples. The chain is built from TRBV9 and TRBJ1-1; 8 bases line up with TRBD1. The sample comprised naive CD4+ T cells from PBMCs. Subset meaning: CD45RA+ positively selected. CDR3 residues: CASSVDTGGTEAFF. The DNA of the CDR3 is TGTGCCAGCAGCGTAGATACAGGGGGGACTGAAGCTTTCTTT.